The rows below give T cell receptor beta chains drawn from one sample of a study of blood T cell repertoires in COVID-19. Clones were sequenced by immunoSEQ multiplex PCR, and TCRdb holds only the in-frame ones, with some missing. Among 280,000 or so clones, 83% were seen once, and the ten largest hold around a tenth. Sequencing input: peripheral blood. Receptors were obtained from a woman aged 45 to 65 who had recovered from COVID-19. CDR3s include the opening cysteine and the closing phenylalanine or tryptophan. D genes are given only for firm matches. Clone size appears in some rows only: once, few, many, or a class for an expanded clone.

j_call clone_size d_call v_call cdr3_aa cdr3_nt
TRBJ1-2 . . TRBV30 CAWVITAGYGYTF TGTGCCTGGGTTATTACAGCAGGCTATGGCTACACCTTC
TRBJ2-4 . . TRBV7-2 CASSLVLSNIQYF TGTGCCAGCAGCTTAGTCTTAAGCAACATTCAGTACTTC
TRBJ2-1 . TRBD1 TRBV6-5 CASSQQGDEQFF TGTGCCAGCAGTCAGCAGGGGGATGAGCAGTTCTTC
TRBJ1-1 . TRBD1 TRBV15 CATSRGGGLSEAFF TGTGCCACCAGCAGAGGAGGGGGCCTTTCTGAAGCTTTCTTT
TRBJ1-3 once . TRBV9 CASSASFGNTIYF TGTGCCAGCAGCGCTTCGTTCGGAAACACCATATATTTT
TRBJ2-1 . TRBD2 TRBV2 CASRRGAGGYNEQFF TGTGCCAGCAGGAGGGGAGCGGGGGGTTACAATGAGCAGTTCTTC
TRBJ2-3 . TRBD2 TRBV5-5 CASSVLAGATTDTQYF TGTGCCAGCAGCGTCCTAGCGGGGGCCACCACAGATACGCAGTATTTT
TRBJ1-2 . . TRBV7-2 CASSTRGGGAPGYTF TGTGCCAGCAGCACCCGAGGGGGAGGGGCGCCTGGCTACACCTTC
TRBJ2-7 once TRBD2 TRBV6-2/TRBV6-3 CASSTGGGRSGEQYF TGTGCCAGCAGTACGGGTGGCGGGAGGAGTGGCGAGCAGTACTTC
TRBJ2-3 . TRBD2 TRBV4-3 CASSQQRGMGDTQYF TGCGCCAGCAGCCAACAGCGGGGGATGGGGGATACGCAGTATTTT
TRBJ2-5 . TRBD1 TRBV19 CASSSERQGLRATQYF TGTGCCAGTAGTTCAGAGCGACAGGGTTTGCGCGCGACCCAGTACTTC
TRBJ2-1 . . TRBV18 CASSPSGGSYNEQFF TGTGCCAGCTCACCTAGTGGGGGGTCCTACAATGAGCAGTTCTTC
TRBJ1-6 . . TRBV18 CASSREGVDNSPLHF TGTGCCAGCTCACGGGAGGGGGTAGATAATTCACCCCTCCACTTT
TRBJ2-4 once . TRBV5-6 CASSFGAAGAKNIQYF TGTGCCAGCAGCTTTGGCGCTGCCGGGGCCAAAAACATTCAGTACTTC
TRBJ2-1 . TRBD2 TRBV4-1 CASSQGLAGEYEQFF TGCGCCAGCAGCCAAGGACTAGCGGGAGAATATGAGCAGTTCTTC
TRBJ1-2 . . TRBV4-3 CASSQEFGDFYGYTF TGCGCCAGCAGCCAAGAATTCGGGGATTTCTATGGCTACACCTTC
TRBJ1-2 few TRBD1 TRBV7-9 CASSPGTAGYTF TGTGCCAGCAGCCCCGGGACAGCTGGCTACACCTTC
TRBJ2-1 . TRBD2 TRBV2 CASRGTSLDEQFF TGTGCCAGCAGGGGGACTAGCTTGGATGAGCAGTTCTTC
TRBJ2-2 . TRBD1 TRBV5-1 CASSLTRSRQGATGELFF TGCGCCAGCAGCTTGACTCGTAGCCGGCAGGGGGCCACCGGGGAGCTGTTTTTT
TRBJ1-3 . TRBD1 TRBV5-1 CASSWTGESGNTIYF TGCGCCAGCAGCTGGACAGGGGAGTCTGGAAACACCATATATTTT
TRBJ1-2 . . TRBV30 CAWSDSISGYTF TGTGCCTGGAGTGACTCCATTAGTGGCTACACCTTC
TRBJ2-5 . . TRBV7-2 CASRRGTSGQETQYF TGTGCCAGCAGGAGGGGGACATCGGGACAAGAGACCCAGTACTTC
TRBJ2-2 . . TRBV7-2 CASSLFGGSNTGELFF TGTGCCAGCAGCTTATTTGGCGGTTCGAACACCGGGGAGCTGTTTTTT
TRBJ2-7 . TRBD2 TRBV3-1/TRBV3-2 CASSQDRLCDTSGGHSYEQYF TGTGCCAGCAGCCAAGATCGGCTGTGCGATACTAGCGGGGGGCACTCCTACGAGCAGTACTTC
TRBJ2-7 . . TRBV27 CASSSDSPYEQYF TGTGCCAGCAGTAGTGACAGCCCCTACGAGCAGTACTTC
TRBJ1-1 . TRBD1 TRBV7-3 CASRAGTANTEAFF TGTGCCAGCAGGGCCGGGACAGCGAACACTGAAGCTTTCTTT
TRBJ2-5 . TRBD1 TRBV19 CASSPDRPGQETQYF TGTGCCAGTAGCCCTGACAGGCCGGGACAGGAGACCCAGTACTTC
TRBJ2-7 . . TRBV6-5 CASRETGPEQYF TGTGCCAGCAGGGAGACAGGACCTGAGCAGTACTTC
TRBJ1-2 . . TRBV7-9 CASSFRAGDGYTF TGTGCCAGCAGCTTCCGGGCGGGGGATGGCTACACCTTC
TRBJ2-7 . . TRBV5-6 CASSLYWTVDEQYF TGTGCCAGCAGCTTGTACTGGACAGTTGACGAGCAGTACTTC
TRBJ2-1 . TRBD2 TRBV7-2 CASSSSGTLYNEQFF TGTGCCAGCAGCTCTAGCGGGACCCTATACAATGAGCAGTTCTTC
TRBJ2-5 . . TRBV11-2 CASSTLSGFQETQYF TGTGCCAGCAGCACCTTAAGCGGTTTTCAAGAGACCCAGTACTTC
TRBJ1-1 . . TRBV21-1 CASSKNFVLTKNTEAFF TGTGCCAGCAGCAAAAACTTCGTTCTTACTAAGAACACTGAAGCTTTCTTT
TRBJ2-5 . . TRBV29-1 CSVESRETQYF TGCAGCGTTGAGTCCCGAGAGACCCAGTACTTC
TRBJ1-6 . . TRBV21-1 CASSLGQGYSPLHF TGTGCCAGCAGTTTGGGACAGGGGTACTCACCCCTCCACTTT
TRBJ1-2 . TRBD1 TRBV28 CASRPQGNYGYTF TGTGCCAGCAGGCCACAGGGGAACTATGGCTACACCTTC
TRBJ2-3 . TRBD2 TRBV10-3 CAISESGGGSGTDTQYF TGTGCCATCAGTGAGTCGGGGGGGGGATCTGGCACAGATACGCAGTATTTT
TRBJ2-7 . TRBD2 TRBV27 CASSRGLAGSREQYF TGTGCCAGCAGTAGGGGACTAGCTGGGTCTAGGGAGCAGTACTTC
TRBJ1-5 . . TRBV6-1 CASSETYQPQHF TGTGCCAGCAGTGAAACATATCAGCCCCAGCATTTT
TRBJ2-1 . TRBD2 TRBV27 CASSLPGLAGANNEQFF TGTGCCAGCAGTCTGCCGGGACTAGCGGGAGCGAACAATGAGCAGTTCTTC
TRBJ2-5 . TRBD2 TRBV4-3 CASSRVLAGEETQYF TGCGCCAGCAGCCGGGTGCTAGCGGGGGAAGAGACCCAGTACTTC
TRBJ2-6 once TRBD2 TRBV2 CASSEARLAGGSGANVLTF TGTGCCAGCAGTGAAGCGAGGCTAGCGGGGGGCTCTGGGGCCAACGTCCTGACTTTC
TRBJ1-4 . TRBD1 TRBV6-5 CASSRTGVGEKLFF TGTGCCAGCAGCCGGACAGGGGTTGGGGAAAAACTGTTTTTT
TRBJ1-1 . . TRBV28 CASRLMNTEAFF TGTGCCAGCAGACTTATGAACACTGAAGCTTTCTTT
TRBJ1-2 . TRBD1 TRBV28 CASSLTGGAYGYTF TGTGCCAGCAGTTTGACAGGGGGGGCCTATGGCTACACCTTC
TRBJ1-3 once . TRBV28 CASSLEFRTTGNTIYF TGTGCCAGCAGTTTAGAATTTCGGACTACTGGAAACACCATATATTTT
TRBJ1-5 . TRBD1 TRBV2 CASSDSDRAQPQHF TGTGCCAGCAGTGATAGTGACAGGGCCCAGCCCCAGCATTTT